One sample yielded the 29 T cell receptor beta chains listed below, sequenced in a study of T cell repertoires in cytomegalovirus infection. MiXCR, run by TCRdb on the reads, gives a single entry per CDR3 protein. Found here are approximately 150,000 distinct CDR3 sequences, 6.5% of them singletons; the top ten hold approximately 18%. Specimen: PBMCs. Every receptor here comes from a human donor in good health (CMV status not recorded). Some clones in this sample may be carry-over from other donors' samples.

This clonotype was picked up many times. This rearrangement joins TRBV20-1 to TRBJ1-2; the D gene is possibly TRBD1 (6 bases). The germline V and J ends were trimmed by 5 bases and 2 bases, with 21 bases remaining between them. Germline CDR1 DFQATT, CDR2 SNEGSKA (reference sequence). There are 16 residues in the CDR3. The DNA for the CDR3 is TGCAGTGCTCCCCCCGGGGGGGGGGCGGCGAACTATGGCTACACCTTC. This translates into CSAPPGGGAANYGYTF.

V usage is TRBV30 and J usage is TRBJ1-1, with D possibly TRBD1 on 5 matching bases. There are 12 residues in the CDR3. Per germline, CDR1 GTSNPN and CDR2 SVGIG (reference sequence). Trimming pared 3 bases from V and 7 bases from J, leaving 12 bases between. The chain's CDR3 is CAWSDRGREAFF. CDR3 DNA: TGTGCCTGGAGCGACAGAGGGCGTGAAGCTTTCTTT.

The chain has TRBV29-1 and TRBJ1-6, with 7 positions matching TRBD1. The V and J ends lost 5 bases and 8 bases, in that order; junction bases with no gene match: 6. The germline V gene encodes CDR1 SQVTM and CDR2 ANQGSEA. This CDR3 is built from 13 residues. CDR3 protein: CSVSDRADSPLHF. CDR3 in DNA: TGCAGCGTTTCAGACAGGGCCGATTCACCCCTCCACTTT.

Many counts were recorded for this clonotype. The CDR3 sequence is CASSLGTGVLYGYTF. CDR3 DNA: TGTGCCAGCAGTCTCGGGACAGGGGTGCTGTATGGCTACACCTTC. V usage is TRBV28 and J usage is TRBJ1-2; 10 positions match TRBD1. The ends lost 5 bases at V and 5 bases at J; junction bases unmatched: 8. The V gene's germline CDR1 is MDHEN and CDR2 SYDVKM. The CDR3 runs 15 residues.

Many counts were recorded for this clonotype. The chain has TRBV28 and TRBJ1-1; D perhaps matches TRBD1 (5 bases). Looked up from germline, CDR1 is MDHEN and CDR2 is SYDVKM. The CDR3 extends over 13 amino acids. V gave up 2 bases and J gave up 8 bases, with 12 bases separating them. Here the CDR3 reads CASSLAGTLEAFF. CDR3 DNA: TGTGCCAGCAGTTTAGCAGGGACTCTAGAAGCTTTCTTT.

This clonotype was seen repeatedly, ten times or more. The chain's CDR3 is CATTPSGLAQETQYF. DNA for the CDR3: TGTGCCACCACCCCCTCGGGCCTGGCTCAAGAGACCCAGTACTTC. The chain uses TRBV19 and TRBJ2-5; no clear D. The CDR3 covers 15 residues. Germline V lookup: CDR1 LNHDA, CDR2 SQIVND (reference sequence). The V gene lost 10 bases and the J gene lost 2 bases, with 20 bases spanning the gap.

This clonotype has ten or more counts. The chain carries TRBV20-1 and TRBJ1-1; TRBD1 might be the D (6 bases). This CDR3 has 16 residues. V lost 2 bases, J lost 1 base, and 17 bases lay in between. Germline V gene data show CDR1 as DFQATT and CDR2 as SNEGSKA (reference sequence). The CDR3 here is CSARPQQGWRNTEAFF. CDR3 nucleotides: TGCAGTGCTAGACCGCAGCAGGGGTGGAGGAACACTGAAGCTTTCTTT.

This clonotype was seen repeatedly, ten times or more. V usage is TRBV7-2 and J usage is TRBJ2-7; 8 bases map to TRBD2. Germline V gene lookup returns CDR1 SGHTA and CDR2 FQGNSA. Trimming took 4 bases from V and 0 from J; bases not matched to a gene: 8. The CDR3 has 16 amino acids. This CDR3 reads CASSSSRLARSYEQYF. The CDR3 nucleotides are TGTGCCAGCAGCTCATCTAGACTAGCGCGCTCCTACGAGCAGTACTTC.

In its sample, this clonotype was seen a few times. CDR3 amino acids: CSARGLGDRGPRGYGYTF. The CDR3 DNA follows: TGCAGTGCTAGAGGCTTGGGGGACAGGGGGCCTCGCGGCTATGGCTACACCTTC. The rearrangement links TRBV20-1 to TRBJ1-2, with 12 positions matching TRBD1. Trimming cost V 1 base and J 4 bases; bases outside gene matches: 13. CDR3 length: 18 residues. From germline, CDR1 is DFQATT and CDR2 SNEGSKA (reference sequence).

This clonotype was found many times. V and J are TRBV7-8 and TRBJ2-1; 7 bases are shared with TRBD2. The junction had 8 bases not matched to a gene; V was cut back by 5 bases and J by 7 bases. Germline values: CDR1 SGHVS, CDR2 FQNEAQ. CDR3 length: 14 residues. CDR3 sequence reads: CASSPLVSGNEQFF. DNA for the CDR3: TGTGCCAGCAGCCCCCTGGTTAGCGGGAATGAGCAGTTCTTC. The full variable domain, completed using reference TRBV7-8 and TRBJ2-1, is GAGVSQSPRYKVAKRGQDVALRCDPISGHVSLFWYQQALGQGPEFLTYFQNEAQLDKSGLPSDRFFAERPEGSVSTLKIQRTQQEDSAVYLCASSPLVSGNEQFFGPGTRLTVL.

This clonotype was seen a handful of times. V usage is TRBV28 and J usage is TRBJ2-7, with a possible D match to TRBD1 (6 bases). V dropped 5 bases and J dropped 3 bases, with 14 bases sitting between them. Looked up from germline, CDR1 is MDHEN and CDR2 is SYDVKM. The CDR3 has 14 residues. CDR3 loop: CASSAPGVGYEQYF. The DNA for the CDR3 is TGTGCCAGCAGTGCCCCAGGGGTGGGCTACGAGCAGTACTTC. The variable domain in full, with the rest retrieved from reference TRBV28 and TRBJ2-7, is DVKVTQSSRYLVKRTGEKVFLECVQDMDHENMFWYRQDPGLGLRLIYFSYDVKMKEKGDIPEGYSVSREKKERFSLILESASTNQTSMYLCASSAPGVGYEQYFGPGTRLTVT.

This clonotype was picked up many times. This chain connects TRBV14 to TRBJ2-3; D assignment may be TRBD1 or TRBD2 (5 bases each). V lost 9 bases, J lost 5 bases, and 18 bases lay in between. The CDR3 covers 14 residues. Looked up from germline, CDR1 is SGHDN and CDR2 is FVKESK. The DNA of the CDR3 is TGTGCCAGGACTCCATCCGGGACCCTAGATACGCAGTATTTT. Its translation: CARTPSGTLDTQYF.

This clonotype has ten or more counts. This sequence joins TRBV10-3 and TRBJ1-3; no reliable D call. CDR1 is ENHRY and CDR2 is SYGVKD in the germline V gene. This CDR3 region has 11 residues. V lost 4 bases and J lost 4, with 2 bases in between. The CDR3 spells CAISGGNTIYF. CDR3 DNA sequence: TGTGCCATCAGTGGGGGAAACACCATATATTTT.

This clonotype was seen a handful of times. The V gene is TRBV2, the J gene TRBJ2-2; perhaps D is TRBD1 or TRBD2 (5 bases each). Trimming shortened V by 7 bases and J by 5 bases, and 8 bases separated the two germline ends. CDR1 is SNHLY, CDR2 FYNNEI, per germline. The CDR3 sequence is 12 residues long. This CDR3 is CASKRGTGELFF. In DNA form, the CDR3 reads TGTGCCAGCAAGAGGGGAACCGGGGAGCTGTTTTTT. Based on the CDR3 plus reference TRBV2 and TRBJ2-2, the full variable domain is EPEVTQTPSHQVTQMGQEVILRCVPISNHLYFYWYRQILGQKVEFLVSFYNNEISEKSEIFDDQFSVERPDGSNFTLKIRSTKLEDSAMYFCASKRGTGELFFGEGSRLTVL.

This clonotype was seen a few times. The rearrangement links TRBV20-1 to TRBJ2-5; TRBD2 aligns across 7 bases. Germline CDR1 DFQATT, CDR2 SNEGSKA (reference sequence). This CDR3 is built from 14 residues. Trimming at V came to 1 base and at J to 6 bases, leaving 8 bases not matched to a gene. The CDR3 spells CSARAGGFQKTQYF. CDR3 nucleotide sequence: TGCAGTGCTAGAGCGGGGGGATTCCAGAAGACCCAGTACTTC.

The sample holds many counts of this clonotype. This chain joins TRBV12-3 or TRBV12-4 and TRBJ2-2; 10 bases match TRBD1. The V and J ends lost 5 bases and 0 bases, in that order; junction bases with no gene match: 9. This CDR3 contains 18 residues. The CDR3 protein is CASSPRTGGYANTGELFF. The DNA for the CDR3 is TGTGCCAGCAGTCCCCGGACAGGGGGATACGCGAACACCGGGGAGCTGTTTTTT.

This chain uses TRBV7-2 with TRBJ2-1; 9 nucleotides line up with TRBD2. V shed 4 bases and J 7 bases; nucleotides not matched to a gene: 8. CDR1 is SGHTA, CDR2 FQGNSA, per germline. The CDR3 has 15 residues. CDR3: CASSSSGGGANEQFF. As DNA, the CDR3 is TGTGCCAGCAGCTCATCTGGCGGGGGGGCTAATGAGCAGTTCTTC. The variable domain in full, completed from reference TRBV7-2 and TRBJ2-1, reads GAGVSQSPSNKVTEKGKDVELRCDPISGHTALYWYRQSLGQGLEFLIYFQGNSAPDKSGLPSDRFSAERTGGSVSTLTIQRTQQEDSAVYLCASSSSGGGANEQFFGPGTRLTVL.

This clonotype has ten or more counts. CDR3: CSARGQTNTEAFF. CDR3 bases: TGCAGTGCTAGGGGACAGACGAACACTGAAGCTTTCTTT. This chain links TRBV20-1 with TRBJ1-1; 7 bases line up with TRBD1. Germline V gives CDR1 DFQATT, CDR2 SNEGSKA (reference sequence). The ends lost 3 bases at V and 1 base at J; junction bases unmatched: 2. This CDR3 contains 13 residues.

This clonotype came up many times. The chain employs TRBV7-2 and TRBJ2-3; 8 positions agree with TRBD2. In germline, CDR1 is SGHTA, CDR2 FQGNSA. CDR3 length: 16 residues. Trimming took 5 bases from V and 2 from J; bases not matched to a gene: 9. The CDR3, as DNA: TGTGCCAGCAGCCCCCCGGGACTAGGCGACACAGATACGCAGTATTTT. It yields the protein CASSPPGLGDTDTQYF.

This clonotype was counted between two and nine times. Here the CDR3 DNA reads TGTGCCAGCAGTGCCCCACCCCCGCACCACAGGGGTGGCTACACCTTC. Residues: CASSAPPPHHRGGYTF. The V and J genes are TRBV28 and TRBJ1-2; the match to TRBD1 covers 7 bases. Germline CDR1 reads MDHEN; CDR2 reads SYDVKM. The CDR3 is 16 residues long. V was pared by 5 bases and J by 7 bases, with 16 bases of the junction left unmatched.

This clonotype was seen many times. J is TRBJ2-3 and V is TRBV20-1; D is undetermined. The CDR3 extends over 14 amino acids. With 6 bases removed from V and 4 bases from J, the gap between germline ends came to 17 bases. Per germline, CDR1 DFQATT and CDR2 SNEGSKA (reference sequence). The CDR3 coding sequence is TGCAGTGCCAACTACTTCACGGGCGCAGATACGCAGTATTTT. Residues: CSANYFTGADTQYF.

CDR3 sequence (DNA): TGCAGCGCCGGATTCGCGGGGAGCGGCACTGAAGCTTTCTTT. Translated, it gives CSAGFAGSGTEAFF. The rearrangement links TRBV29-1 to TRBJ1-1; D not certain. Germline CDR1 reads SQVTM; CDR2 reads ANQGSEA. The CDR3 has 14 residues. With 7 bases removed from V and 4 bases from J, the gap between germline ends came to 19 bases.

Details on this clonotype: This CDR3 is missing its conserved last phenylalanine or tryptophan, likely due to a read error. The CDR3 DNA follows: TGCAGCGCGAGGTTGGGGGGCTCTGGCTATGGCTACACCGTC. Protein: CSARLGGSGYGYTV. The chain couples TRBV29-1 to TRBJ1-2, with a tentative D call TRBD1 (6 bases). CDR3 length: 14 residues. Germline assignment: CDR1 SQVTM and CDR2 ANQGSEA. The V gene lost 7 bases and the J gene lost 4 bases, with 19 bases spanning the gap.

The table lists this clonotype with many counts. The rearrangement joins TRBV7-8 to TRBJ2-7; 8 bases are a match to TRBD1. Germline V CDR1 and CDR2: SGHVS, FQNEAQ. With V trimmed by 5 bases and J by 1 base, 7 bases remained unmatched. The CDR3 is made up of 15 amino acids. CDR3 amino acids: CASSLLDRASYEQYF. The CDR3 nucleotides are TGTGCCAGCAGCCTCCTGGACAGGGCTTCCTACGAGCAGTACTTC.

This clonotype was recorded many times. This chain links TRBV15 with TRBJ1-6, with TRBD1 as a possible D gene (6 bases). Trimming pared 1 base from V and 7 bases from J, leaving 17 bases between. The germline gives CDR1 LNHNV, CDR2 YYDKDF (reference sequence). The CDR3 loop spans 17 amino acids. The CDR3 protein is CATSRGGAGELNSPLHF. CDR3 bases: TGTGCCACCAGCAGAGGAGGGGCAGGGGAGTTGAATTCACCCCTCCACTTT.

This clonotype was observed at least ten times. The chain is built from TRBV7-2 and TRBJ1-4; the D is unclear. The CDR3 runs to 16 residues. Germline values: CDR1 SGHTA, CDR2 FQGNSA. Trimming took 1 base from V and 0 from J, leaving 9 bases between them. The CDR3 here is CASSLDGGATNEKLFF. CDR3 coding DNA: TGTGCCAGCAGCTTAGATGGAGGAGCAACTAATGAAAAACTGTTTTTT.

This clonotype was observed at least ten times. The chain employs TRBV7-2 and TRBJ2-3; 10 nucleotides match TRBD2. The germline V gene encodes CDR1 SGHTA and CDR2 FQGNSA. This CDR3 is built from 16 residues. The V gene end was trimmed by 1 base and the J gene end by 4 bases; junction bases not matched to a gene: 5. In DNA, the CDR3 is TGTGCCAGCAGCTTAGTTCCAGCGGGGGGGCCAGATACGCAGTATTTT. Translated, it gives CASSLVPAGGPDTQYF.

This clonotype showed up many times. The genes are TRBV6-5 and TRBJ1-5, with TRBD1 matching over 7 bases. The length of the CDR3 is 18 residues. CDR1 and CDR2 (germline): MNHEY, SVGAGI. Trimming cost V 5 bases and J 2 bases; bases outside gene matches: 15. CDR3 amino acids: CASSHDDLTGLGNQPQHF. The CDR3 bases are TGTGCCAGCAGTCACGACGACCTGACAGGGTTGGGCAATCAGCCCCAGCATTTT.

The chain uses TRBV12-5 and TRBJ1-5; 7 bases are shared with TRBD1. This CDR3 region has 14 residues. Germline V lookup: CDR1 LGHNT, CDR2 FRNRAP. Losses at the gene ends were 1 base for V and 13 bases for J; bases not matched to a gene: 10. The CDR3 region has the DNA TGTGCTAGTGGTTTGGGCCGGGACAGTCTGCCTCAGCATTTT. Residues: CASGLGRDSLPQHF.